What follows is one T cell receptor (beta chain) and its context. CDR3 length: 13 residues. V was clipped by 7 bases and J by 4 bases, with 13 bases between them. The sample originates from a study of patients and donors after allogeneic stem cell transplantation. TCRdb passed the RT-PCR reads through MiXCR, listing each CDR3 protein once. Counted here are 150,000 or so distinct CDR3 sequences, 24% occurring once; the ten biggest clones make up roughly 25%. The sequence was obtained from a human donor who was either an allogeneic HSCT recipient or a stem cell or donor lymphocyte infusion donor (not recorded which). It is not recorded whose cells these are; they may come from a transplant donor. This chain connects TRBV12-3 or TRBV12-4 to TRBJ1-1; TRBD1 is a possible D gene (5 bases). The source material was blood, either unsorted or a sorted T cell fraction (not recorded which). The CDR3 loop reads CASTYDRGTEAFF. The CDR3 DNA sequence: TGTGCCAGCACTTATGACAGAGGCACTGAAGCTTTCTTT.